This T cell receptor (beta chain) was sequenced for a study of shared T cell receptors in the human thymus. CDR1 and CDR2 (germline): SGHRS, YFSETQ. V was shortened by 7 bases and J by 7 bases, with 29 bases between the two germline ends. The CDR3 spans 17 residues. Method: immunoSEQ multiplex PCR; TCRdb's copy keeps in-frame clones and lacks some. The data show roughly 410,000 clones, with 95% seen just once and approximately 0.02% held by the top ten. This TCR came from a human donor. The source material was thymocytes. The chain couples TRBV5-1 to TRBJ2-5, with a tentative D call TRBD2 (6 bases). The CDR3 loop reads CASRPGGIRGDKWTQYF. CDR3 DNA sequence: TGCGCCAGCCGACCCGGGGGAATAAGGGGAGATAAGTGGACCCAGTACTTC.